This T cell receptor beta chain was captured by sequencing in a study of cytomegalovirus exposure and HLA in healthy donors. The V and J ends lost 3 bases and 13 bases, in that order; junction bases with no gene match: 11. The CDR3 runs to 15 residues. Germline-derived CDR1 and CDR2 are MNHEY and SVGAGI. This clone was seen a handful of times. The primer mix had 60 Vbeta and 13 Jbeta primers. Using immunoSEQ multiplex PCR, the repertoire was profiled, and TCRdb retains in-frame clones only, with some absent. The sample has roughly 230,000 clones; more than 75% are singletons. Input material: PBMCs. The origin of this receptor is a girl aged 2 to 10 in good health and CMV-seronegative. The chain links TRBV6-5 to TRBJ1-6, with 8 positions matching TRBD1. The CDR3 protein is CASSYDRGTEFPLHF. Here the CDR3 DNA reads TGTGCCAGCAGTTATGACAGGGGAACCGAGTTCCCCCTCCACTTT.